The rows below give T cell receptor beta chains drawn from one sample of a study of beta chain features in type 1 diabetes. Libraries were prepared by immunoSEQ multiplex PCR; TCRdb keeps only in-frame clonotypes and omits some of them. The sample has some 900,000 clones; about a sixth are singletons. The sequencing input was naive CD4+ T cells from blood. These receptors came from a woman under 30 in good health. Each CDR3 is given without its conserved first and last residue.

j_call | cdr3_length | v_call | cdr3_aa
TRBJ1-5 | 10 | TRBV19 | ASSGGVWPQH
TRBJ2-1 | 11 | TRBV5-4 | ASSLDAYNEQF
TRBJ2-5 | 13 | TRBV7-2 | ASSLAWAQAETQY
TRBJ2-7 | 10 | TRBV6-5 | ASTYGGREQY
TRBJ2-1 | 10 | TRBV28 | ASTKTVVHKF
TRBJ2-1 | 16 | TRBV7-6 | ASSWGLAGYSSYNEQF
TRBJ2-7 | 13 | TRBV7-9 | ASSDDDRLSYEQY
TRBJ1-1 | 13 | TRBV5-4 | ASSRNGATGTEAF
TRBJ2-7 | 12 | TRBV18 | ASSTGSSKHEQY
TRBJ2-3 | 11 | TRBV28 | ASSLAGVDTQY
TRBJ1-5 | 11 | TRBV7-2 | ASSWENYQPQH
TRBJ1-1 | 14 | TRBV7-2 | ASSVVGTDVPTEAF
TRBJ1-1 | 11 | TRBV2 | ASSAEEDTEAF
TRBJ2-2 | 16 | TRBV5-1 | ASSLVVAGVGQGGELF
TRBJ1-2 | 15 | TRBV28 | ASSSQRQGAPGYGYT
TRBJ2-6 | 13 | TRBV6-5 | ASSYSAAGANVLT
TRBJ1-1 | 12 | TRBV28 | ASSLQGSRTEAF
TRBJ2-7 | 10 | TRBV6-5 | ASSPMGHEQY
TRBJ2-1 | 14 | TRBV6-1 | ASSVLAGETYNEQF
TRBJ2-3 | 9 | TRBV10-3 | AISAADTQY
TRBJ2-3 | 15 | TRBV4-1 | ASSPTGGGSFTDTQY
TRBJ1-1 | 12 | TRBV25-1 | ASSEIGRHTEAF
TRBJ1-2 | 12 | TRBV5-1 | ASSRAATNYGYT
TRBJ2-1 | 12 | TRBV7-2 | ASAPGVRRNEQF
TRBJ2-3 | 12 | TRBV6-5 | ASSPYRDADTQY
TRBJ2-7 | 15 | TRBV14 | ASSQRPTSGSPYEQY
TRBJ1-2 | 12 | TRBV29-1 | SVEDQRRPYGYT
. | 11 | TRBV11-1 | ASSLRGGGEQY
TRBJ2-5 | 12 | TRBV6-5 | ASRDRGGEETQY
TRBJ2-3 | 13 | TRBV6-5 | ASRGGSPEVGTQY
TRBJ2-3 | 13 | TRBV28 | ASSYRQGRTDTQY
TRBJ2-7 | 9 | TRBV6-5 | ASSEMGRQY
TRBJ2-7 | 12 | TRBV5-4 | ASTRTGPTYEQY
TRBJ2-7 | 17 | TRBV27 | ASSLYTGTSGRNPYEQY
TRBJ2-3 | 14 | TRBV9 | ASSVGVAGGQDTQY
TRBJ1-2 | 11 | TRBV6-5 | ASSRQGHYGYT
TRBJ1-2 | 12 | TRBV6-6 | ASSGGQGNYGYT
TRBJ1-2 | 12 | TRBV5-6 | ASSFSRGGYGYT
TRBJ2-3 | 13 | TRBV5-6 | ASTTLAGATDTQY
TRBJ2-7 | 12 | TRBV18 | ASSPLRSSYEQY
TRBJ2-3 | 13 | TRBV11-1 | ASSPTTDTTDTQY
TRBJ2-3 | 13 | TRBV9 | ASSVGLAGRDTQY
TRBJ2-2 | 14 | TRBV7-3 | ASSPNRDRFGGELF
TRBJ2-4 | 13 | TRBV7-2 | ASSRQTMNLDIQY
TRBJ1-1 | 9 | TRBV7-9 | ASSFAQEAF
TRBJ1-1 | 14 | TRBV9 | ASSVQGQLLDPEAF
TRBJ2-2 | 12 | TRBV5-1 | ASSPKTSSGELF
TRBJ2-2 | 12 | TRBV5-1 | ASSLVENTGELF
TRBJ2-7 | 11 | TRBV2 | ASGDTYTYEQY
TRBJ2-1 | 11 | TRBV7-9 | ASIRVAAGEQF